Listed below are T cell receptor beta chains from one sample, sequenced in a study of blood T cell repertoires in COVID-19. The protocol was immunoSEQ multiplex PCR, while the TCRdb copy is restricted to in-frame clones and leaves out a portion. The sample shows 270,000 or so clones, more than 70% of them seen only once. The sequenced material came from peripheral blood. The source of these receptors is a woman aged 18 to 35 with acute or convalescent COVID-19. CDR3s include the opening cysteine and the closing phenylalanine or tryptophan. The D gene is left open where the match is weak. Clone size is shown for a subset of rows, as once, few, many or a class of expanded clone.

D gene	V gene	clone size	J gene	CDR3 protein	CDR3 DNA
TRBD2	TRBV6-2/TRBV6-3	few	TRBJ2-3	CASSFSGSTDTQYF	TGTGCCAGCAGTTTTAGCGGGTCCACAGATACGCAGTATTTT
TRBD2	TRBV29-1	NA	TRBJ2-7	CSVGQRDRGLEQYF	TGCAGCGTTGGTCAGCGGGATAGGGGTCTCGAGCAGTACTTC
TRBD2	TRBV5-1	NA	TRBJ2-1	CASSPPGLAAYNEQFF	TGCGCCAGCAGCCCTCCGGGACTAGCGGCTTACAATGAGCAGTTCTTC
NA	TRBV5-1	NA	TRBJ2-1	CASSFPGEVNEQFF	TGCGCCAGCAGCTTCCCAGGGGAAGTGAATGAGCAGTTCTTC
TRBD1	TRBV18	NA	TRBJ1-2	CASSRHPGQGADGYTF	TGTGCCAGCTCACGACACCCTGGACAGGGGGCCGATGGCTACACCTTC
TRBD1	TRBV2	NA	TRBJ2-3	CASSEAGPGQGTDTQYF	TGTGCCAGCAGTGAAGCGGGTCCGGGACAGGGCACAGATACGCAGTATTTT
NA	TRBV7-9	NA	TRBJ2-5	CASSTIGQGFSQETQYF	TGTGCCAGCAGCACCATCGGCCAGGGCTTCTCCCAAGAGACCCAGTACTTC
NA	TRBV18	NA	TRBJ1-1	CASHVGVTNTEAFF	TGTGCCAGCCACGTAGGGGTTACGAACACTGAAGCTTTCTTT
NA	TRBV6-5	NA	TRBJ2-1	CASSYGTSPPLEQFF	TGTGCCAGCAGTTACGGGACAAGTCCCCCTTTGGAGCAGTTCTTC
TRBD2	TRBV7-8	NA	TRBJ2-3	CASSDPGLVSPDTQYF	TGTGCCAGCAGCGACCCGGGACTAGTATCCCCAGATACGCAGTATTTT
NA	TRBV7-2	few	TRBJ2-3	CASSGSRGSTDTQYF	TGTGCCAGCAGCGGCTCGCGGGGTTCCACAGATACGCAGTATTTT
NA	TRBV12-3/TRBV12-4	NA	TRBJ1-2	CASSSSNYGYTF	TGTGCCAGCAGTTCGTCTAACTATGGCTACACCTTC
TRBD1	TRBV5-5	NA	TRBJ1-5	CASSATGVSNQPQHF	TGTGCCAGCAGCGCGACAGGGGTTAGCAATCAGCCCCAGCATTTT
TRBD1	TRBV28	NA	TRBJ1-1	CASSFGQGAGTEAFF	TGTGCCAGCAGTTTTGGACAGGGGGCCGGAACTGAAGCTTTCTTT
TRBD2	TRBV15	NA	TRBJ2-2	CATSRDRGLAVNTGELFF	TGTGCCACCAGCAGAGATAGGGGACTAGCGGTGAACACCGGGGAGCTGTTTTTT
NA	TRBV5-1	once	TRBJ1-1	CASSLYGSVNTEAFF	TGCGCCAGCAGCTTGTATGGCAGCGTGAACACTGAAGCTTTCTTT
NA	TRBV6-6	NA	TRBJ2-7	CASSFSRASYEQYF	TGTGCCAGCAGTTTTAGCAGGGCAAGCTACGAGCAGTACTTC
NA	TRBV13	NA	TRBJ2-2	CASSKNLDRTPGELFF	TGTGCCAGCAGCAAGAACTTGGACAGAACCCCCGGGGAGCTGTTTTTT
TRBD2	TRBV7-9	NA	TRBJ2-1	CASSLVTSGNYNEQFF	TGTGCCAGCAGCTTAGTGACTAGCGGGAACTACAATGAGCAGTTCTTC
TRBD1	TRBV29-1	NA	TRBJ2-3	CSVEVTGGRADTQYF	TGCAGCGTTGAGGTCACAGGGGGCAGGGCAGATACGCAGTATTTT
TRBD2	TRBV10-3	NA	TRBJ2-5	CAISEPKGLAGVVETQYF	TGTGCCATCAGTGAGCCGAAGGGACTAGCGGGAGTGGTGGAGACCCAGTACTTC
NA	TRBV6-5	NA	TRBJ2-7	CASAPGAGTYEQYF	TGTGCCAGCGCCCCAGGAGCAGGGACCTACGAGCAGTACTTC
NA	TRBV7-6	NA	TRBJ2-1	CASSLRQTNEQFF	TGTGCCAGCAGCTTAAGACAGACCAATGAGCAGTTCTTC
TRBD1	TRBV2	NA	TRBJ1-1	CASRAGGGTEAFF	TGTGCCAGCAGGGCAGGGGGAGGAACTGAAGCTTTCTTT
TRBD1	TRBV6-2/TRBV6-3	NA	TRBJ1-6	CASRYGTAYRYNSPLHF	TGTGCCAGCAGGTACGGGACAGCGTATAGATATAATTCACCCCTCCACTTT
NA	TRBV28	NA	TRBJ1-5	CASSPYRAPDQPQHF	TGTGCCAGCAGTCCCTACAGGGCCCCCGATCAGCCCCAGCATTTT
TRBD2	TRBV28	NA	TRBJ2-5	CASSPIIGQLAPGLAGEGETQYF	TGTGCCAGCAGTCCGATCATAGGACAGCTCGCCCCGGGACTAGCGGGAGAGGGAGAGACCCAGTACTTC
TRBD2	TRBV6-5	once	TRBJ2-7	CASSYGLAGVIEQYF	TGTGCCAGCAGTTACGGACTAGCGGGAGTTATCGAGCAGTACTTC
NA	TRBV7-8	NA	TRBJ1-1	CASSLKGGEAFF	TGTGCCAGCAGCTTAAAGGGCGGGGAAGCTTTCTTT
TRBD2	TRBV11-3	NA	TRBJ2-2	CATSSGNTGELFF	TGTGCCACCTCTAGCGGCAACACCGGGGAGCTGTTTTTT
TRBD2	TRBV19	NA	TRBJ2-3	CASSIPAGGEDTQYF	TGTGCCAGTAGTATTCCAGCGGGAGGTGAAGATACGCAGTATTTT
TRBD1	TRBV5-5	NA	TRBJ1-2	CASSFYGETGGNYGYTF	TGTGCCAGCAGCTTCTATGGGGAGACAGGGGGAAACTATGGCTACACCTTC
TRBD2	TRBV27	NA	TRBJ2-2	CASKGPGLAMGRNTGELFF	TGTGCCAGCAAGGGCCCGGGACTAGCGATGGGACGGAACACCGGGGAGCTGTTTTTT
NA	TRBV11-2	NA	TRBJ2-5	CASTGPMGETQYF	TGTGCCAGCACAGGGCCCATGGGGGAGACCCAGTACTTC
NA	TRBV27	NA	TRBJ2-3	CASSPGLNTDTQYF	TGTGCCAGCAGTCCAGGACTTAACACAGATACGCAGTATTTT
TRBD2	TRBV27	NA	TRBJ2-7	CASSPEAGAMTGQYF	TGTGCCAGCAGTCCCGAAGCGGGAGCGATGACGGGGCAGTACTTC
TRBD1	TRBV6-2/TRBV6-3	few	TRBJ2-2	CASSPPGQTTGELFF	TGTGCCAGCAGCCCCCCGGGACAGACCACCGGGGAGCTGTTTTTT
NA	TRBV7-8	NA	TRBJ1-2	CASSPGGGFEGYGYTF	TGTGCCAGCAGCCCCGGGGGGGGCTTCGAAGGCTATGGCTACACCTTC
TRBD1	TRBV19	NA	TRBJ1-1	CASPGTGGLLDTEAFF	TGTGCCAGTCCCGGGACAGGGGGCTTGTTGGACACTGAAGCTTTCTTT
TRBD2	TRBV28	NA	TRBJ2-2	CASSLGLAGSGELFF	TGTGCCAGCAGCCTTGGACTAGCGGGATCCGGGGAGCTGTTTTTT
TRBD2	TRBV5-4	NA	TRBJ2-1	CASSLGLAANEQFF	TGTGCCAGCAGCTTGGGACTAGCGGCCAATGAGCAGTTCTTC
NA	TRBV29-1	NA	TRBJ2-7	CSVGRDDYEQYF	TGCAGCGTTGGGCGGGACGACTACGAGCAGTACTTC
TRBD2	TRBV6-5	once	TRBJ2-7	CASSRIAGGYEQYF	TGTGCCAGCAGTAGGATAGCGGGAGGCTACGAGCAGTACTTC
NA	TRBV4-3	NA	TRBJ1-1	CASRGGGTLNTEAFF	TGCGCCAGCAGGGGCGGGGGTACCCTGAACACTGAAGCTTTCTTT
TRBD2	TRBV4-1	NA	TRBJ2-5	CASSQLAGVGETQYF	TGCGCCAGCAGCCAATTAGCGGGAGTCGGTGAGACCCAGTACTTC
NA	TRBV5-1	NA	TRBJ1-1	CASSLAGRWANTEAFF	TGCGCCAGCAGCTTGGCAGGGAGGTGGGCGAACACTGAAGCTTTCTTT
TRBD1	TRBV25-1	NA	TRBJ2-3	CARATGDRTDTQYF	TGTGCCAGGGCGACAGGGGATCGCACAGATACGCAGTATTTT
NA	TRBV7-9	once	TRBJ1-1	CASNPSGKLDTEAFF	TGTGCCAGCAACCCAAGCGGCAAGTTGGACACTGAAGCTTTCTTT
TRBD2	TRBV11-3	NA	TRBJ2-1	CASSYSSGRDTYNEQFF	TGTGCCAGCAGCTACTCCAGCGGGAGGGATACCTACAATGAGCAGTTCTTC
TRBD2	TRBV7-2	once	TRBJ2-1	CASSLLSGSVYNEQFF	TGTGCCAGCAGCTTACTTAGCGGGTCGGTCTACAATGAGCAGTTCTTC
NA	TRBV30	NA	TRBJ2-2	CACLAVSAGELFF	TGTGCCTGTTTGGCGGTTTCGGCCGGGGAGCTGTTTTTT
TRBD1	TRBV5-1	NA	TRBJ2-7	CASSPTDRGGYEQYF	TGCGCCAGCAGCCCGACCGACAGGGGGGGTTACGAGCAGTACTTC
NA	TRBV29-1	NA	TRBJ2-7	CSVSGGSF	TGCAGCGTCTCCGGGGGTTCCTTC
TRBD1	TRBV3-1/TRBV3-2	NA	TRBJ2-2	CASSQAIQGGTTGELFF	TGTGCCAGCAGCCAAGCGATACAGGGGGGAACCACCGGGGAGCTGTTTTTT
TRBD2	TRBV5-8	NA	TRBJ2-3	CASSLGLAGVRTDTQYF	TGTGCCAGCAGCTTGGGGCTAGCGGGAGTTAGGACAGATACGCAGTATTTT
TRBD2	TRBV5-1	NA	TRBJ2-3	CASSLAGSLAGGQDTQYF	TGCGCCAGCAGCTTGGCCGGTTCCCTAGCGGGAGGACAAGATACGCAGTATTTT
NA	TRBV7-9	NA	TRBJ2-7	CASGIDPYEQYF	TGTGCCAGCGGTATAGATCCCTACGAGCAGTACTTC
NA	TRBV28	NA	TRBJ1-6	CASSSPGEGSPLHF	TGTGCCAGCAGTTCCCCCGGGGAGGGGTCACCCCTCCACTTT
NA	TRBV24-1	NA	TRBJ2-7	CATSDLGRTGYEQYF	TGTGCCACCAGTGATTTAGGGAGAACAGGGTACGAGCAGTACTTC
TRBD1	TRBV19	NA	TRBJ1-5	CAVRGPGSNQPQHF	TGTGCCGTAAGGGGGCCAGGTAGCAATCAGCCCCAGCATTTT